These 19 T cell receptor beta chains were all obtained from the same sample, sequenced in a study of blood T cell repertoires in COVID-19 (dated by TCRdb to between 2020 and 2021). The library was obtained by the immunoSEQ multiplex PCR assay. TCRdb provides this immuneACCESS table in a form limited to in-frame rearrangements. Some clones are lacking; in checked studies, under half of them reflect an unresolved V gene, and why the rest are absent is not known. For this sample there are 190,000 or so clones; 86% appear just once. The top ten clones comprise under 9.5% of the sample. The sample taken for sequencing was PBMCs or T cells enriched from blood (not recorded which). These receptors all stem from a woman aged 25 to 45 who had recovered from COVID-19.

In this sample, this clone turned up once. The J gene is TRBJ2-4, the V gene TRBV4-1, with 7 bases identical to TRBD2. The CDR3 loop spans 20 amino acids. Per the germline V gene, CDR1 is MGHRA and CDR2 is YSYEKL. The trim removed 0 bases at V and 6 bases at J, leaving 20 bases unmatched. CDR3 sequence reads: CASSQERLRRTGGAGNIQYF. The CDR3 DNA sequence: TGCGCCAGCAGCCAAGAGAGACTTAGGAGGACGGGAGGTGCGGGAAACATTCAGTACTTC.

The chain links TRBV7-2 to TRBJ2-3; D is ambiguous. CDR1 SGHTA and CDR2 FQGNSA come from the germline V gene. Trimming removed 1 base from V and 5 bases from J, with 4 bases in between. The CDR3 is 12 residues long. CDR3 sequence (DNA): TGTGCCAGCAGCTTAGATCGAGATACGCAGTATTTT. It specifies CASSLDRDTQYF.

The chain couples TRBV28 to TRBJ2-5; D possibly corresponds to TRBD1 (6 bases). This CDR3 spans 13 amino acids. The ends were cut back, 8 bases at V and 4 bases at J, with 14 bases in the middle. The germline V gene has CDR1 MDHEN and CDR2 SYDVKM. The CDR3 protein is CASSTTGLETQYF. In DNA form, the CDR3 reads TGTGCCAGCTCCACAACAGGGCTAGAGACCCAGTACTTC.

The J gene is TRBJ2-5, the V gene TRBV5-1, with 7 bases matching TRBD2. V dropped 3 bases and J dropped 1; count of bases not matched to a gene: 9. CDR3 size: 16 residues. Germline-derived CDR1 and CDR2 are SGHRS and YFSETQ. CDR3 DNA sequence: TGCGCCAGCAGCTGGGGTCCCTTAGCGGGCCAAGAGACCCAGTACTTC. It codes for CASSWGPLAGQETQYF.

J is TRBJ2-7 and V is TRBV6-1; 7 nucleotides line up with TRBD2. Per germline, CDR1 MNHNS and CDR2 SASEGT. The CDR3 sequence is 16 residues long. Trimming at V came to 1 base and at J to 3 bases, leaving 9 bases not matched to a gene. The CDR3, as DNA: TGTGCCAGCAGTGAAGTTAGGGCTAGCGGAGTCTACGAGCAGTACTTC. As protein: CASSEVRASGVYEQYF.

The sample holds many counts of this clone. V is TRBV19 and J is TRBJ1-5; D is unclear. Germline CDR1 and CDR2: LNHDA and SQIVND (reference sequence). This CDR3 has 16 residues. Trimming shortened V by 5 bases and J by 2 bases, and 16 bases separated the two germline ends. Here the CDR3 reads CASSGGHRIGNQPQHF. Here the CDR3 DNA reads TGTGCCAGTAGTGGTGGGCATAGGATCGGCAATCAGCCCCAGCATTTT.

The V gene is TRBV7-9, the J gene TRBJ2-3; TRBD2 matches at 10 bases. The V and J ends lost 4 bases and 4 bases, in that order; junction bases with no gene match: 5. Germline values: CDR1 SEHNR, CDR2 FQNEAQ (reference sequence). CDR3 length: 15 amino acids. CDR3 sequence reads: CASSSAGGYSDTQYF. CDR3 in DNA: TGTGCCAGCAGCTCAGCGGGAGGGTATTCAGATACGCAGTATTTT. Together with reference TRBV7-9 and TRBJ2-3, the CDR3 gives the full variable domain: DTGVSQNPRHKITKRGQNVTFRCDPISEHNRLYWYRQTLGQGPEFLTYFQNEAQLEKSRLLSDRFSAERPKGSFSTLEIQRTEQGDSAMYLCASSSAGGYSDTQYFGPGTRLTVL.

V and J are TRBV7-9 and TRBJ1-4, with D tentatively TRBD1 (6 bases). Germline V gives CDR1 SEHNR, CDR2 FQNEAQ (reference sequence). V gave up 3 bases and J gave up 8 bases, with 13 bases separating them. The CDR3 has 14 amino acids. CDR3 bases: TGTGCCAGCAGCTTTAGGGGGTTCGGGGAAAAACTGTTTTTT. Amino acid sequence: CASSFRGFGEKLFF. Filled out from reference TRBV7-9 and TRBJ1-4, the complete variable domain reads DTGVSQNPRHKITKRGQNVTFRCDPISEHNRLYWYRQTLGQGPEFLTYFQNEAQLEKSRLLSDRFSAERPKGSFSTLEIQRTEQGDSAMYLCASSFRGFGEKLFFGSGTQLSVL.

The rearrangement links TRBV7-8 to TRBJ2-2, with a weak D call TRBD2 (5 bases). Trimming stripped 5 bases from V and 7 bases from J, with 14 bases between. The length of the CDR3 is 14 residues. Germline CDR1 is SGHVS and CDR2 is FQNEAQ. The CDR3 DNA reads TGTGCCAGCAGCCCGACTACCTCGGGCGGGGAGCTGTTTTTT. Protein sequence: CASSPTTSGGELFF.

This rearrangement joins TRBV29-1 to TRBJ2-3, with 8 nucleotides matching TRBD1. Germline V lookup: CDR1 SQVTM, CDR2 ANQGSEA. The V segment lost 4 bases and the J segment 3 bases; nucleotides outside the gene matches: 6. This CDR3 is built from 14 residues. DNA of the CDR3: TGCAGCGTTGCGAAGGGGACAGGAACAGATACGCAGTATTTT. It specifies CSVAKGTGTDTQYF.

Only one count was recorded for this clone. This chain connects TRBV7-2 to TRBJ1-1; possible D gene TRBD1, 5 bases. This CDR3 region has 16 residues. Trimming shortened V by 2 bases and J by 4 bases, and 17 bases separated the two germline ends. CDR1 and CDR2 from the germline V gene are SGHTA and FQGNSA. The CDR3 region is CASSLMGGTRGTEAFF. In DNA, the CDR3 is TGTGCCAGCAGCTTAATGGGGGGGACTCGTGGCACTGAAGCTTTCTTT.

This chain joins TRBV24-1 and TRBJ1-5; a possible D gene is TRBD1 (5 bases). The CDR3 is made up of 14 amino acids. CDR1 is KGHDR and CDR2 is SFDVKD in the germline V gene. The V gene lost 5 bases and the J gene lost 2 bases, with 9 bases spanning the gap. CDR3 amino acids: CATSGGGGNQPQHF. CDR3 bases: TGTGCCACCAGTGGAGGAGGGGGCAATCAGCCCCAGCATTTT.

The V call is TRBV5-6, the J call TRBJ2-3, with a weak D call TRBD1 (6 bases). CDR3 length: 14 residues. Trimming removed 5 bases from V and 2 bases from J, with 12 bases in between. CDR1 is SGHDT and CDR2 is YYEEEE in the germline V gene. The CDR3 is CASSPGQSTDTQYF. CDR3 coding DNA: TGTGCCAGCAGTCCTGGACAGTCCACAGATACGCAGTATTTT. Based on the CDR3 plus reference TRBV5-6 and TRBJ2-3, the full variable domain is DAGVTQSPTHLIKTRGQQVTLRCSPKSGHDTVSWYQQALGQGPQFIFQYYEEEERQRGNFPDRFSGHQFPNYSSELNVNALLLGDSALYLCASSPGQSTDTQYFGPGTRLTVL.

The chain couples TRBV14 to TRBJ2-7; 7 bases map to TRBD1. Germline V lookup: CDR1 SGHDN, CDR2 FVKESK. V trimming: 4 bases; J trimming: 2 bases; junction bases outside the gene matches: 8. CDR3 size: 15 residues. The CDR3 DNA reads TGTGCCAGCAGCCCTGGGGGAACAGGGGCCTACGAGCAGTACTTC. This codes for CASSPGGTGAYEQYF.

About this clone: Other DNA sequences in the same sample also yield this CDR3. The gene calls are TRBV6-5 and TRBJ1-1, with D perhaps TRBD1 (6 bases). Per germline, CDR1 MNHEY and CDR2 SVGAGI. The ends were cut back, 6 bases at V and 1 base at J, with 12 bases in the middle. This CDR3 region has 14 residues. CDR3 protein: CASRSTGGNTEAFF. In nucleotides, the CDR3 is TGTGCCAGCAGATCGACAGGAGGGAACACTGAAGCTTTCTTT.

Here the CDR3 reads CASSVLGLAGEGGNEQFF. CDR3 nucleotides: TGTGCCAGCAGTGTTTTGGGACTAGCGGGAGAGGGTGGCAATGAGCAGTTCTTC. The rearrangement links TRBV27 to TRBJ2-1; 14 nucleotides align to TRBD2. The V gene's germline CDR1 is MNHEY and CDR2 SMNVEV (reference sequence). This CDR3 region has 18 residues. J gave up 6 bases and V 5 bases, and 12 bases lay outside the gene matches.

The genes are TRBV5-5 and TRBJ2-5, with TRBD1 matching over 10 bases. The germline gives CDR1 SGHKS, CDR2 YYEKEE (reference sequence). This CDR3 is built from 17 residues. V shed 4 bases and J 5 bases; nucleotides not matched to a gene: 14. The CDR3 DNA follows: TGTGCCAGCAGCGTTAAACCCGGGACAGGGGTCAAGGAGACCCAGTACTTC. The encoded protein is CASSVKPGTGVKETQYF.

The chain joins TRBV28 to TRBJ2-5; 12 nucleotides line up with TRBD2. The CDR3 loop spans 16 amino acids. V was pared by 3 bases and J by 2 bases, with 4 bases of the junction left unmatched. Germline values: CDR1 MDHEN, CDR2 SYDVKM. The CDR3 reads CASSFGLAGNQETQYF. The CDR3, as DNA: TGTGCCAGCAGTTTCGGACTAGCGGGAAATCAAGAGACCCAGTACTTC.

The chain joins TRBV5-1 to TRBJ2-5; D is undetermined. The CDR3 has 11 amino acids. The germline gives CDR1 SGHRS, CDR2 YFSETQ. V lost 4 bases, J lost 3 bases, and 4 bases lay in between. CDR3 nucleotide sequence: TGCGCCAGCAGCGTCAAAGAGACCCAGTACTTC. It specifies CASSVKETQYF. Full variable domain (remainder filled in from reference TRBV5-1 and TRBJ2-5): KAGVTQTPRYLIKTRGQQVTLSCSPISGHRSVSWYQQTPGQGLQFLFEYFSETQRNKGNFPGRFSGRQFSNSRSEMNVSTLELGDSALYLCASSVKETQYFGPGTRLLVL.